This entry describes one T cell receptor beta chain. The target antigen is unknown. The data are from a study of graft-versus-host responses after intestinal transplantation. Whole-study context: Anti-thymocyte globulin was used for induction in all recipients, who then took tacrolimus and steroids for approximately 3 years. Study-wide results and limits: Detection of GvH clones occurred in recipient marrow, and some had their first appearance in ileum or blood. Allografts of patients with graft-donor T cell macrochimerism showed high graft-versus-host to host-versus-graft clone ratios.

From germline, CDR1 is ENHRY and CDR2 SYGVKD. CDR3 length equals 15 residues. Sequencing was performed with immunoSEQ multiplex PCR; in TCRdb, only in-frame clones are kept and a portion is missing. The sample yields about 100,000 clones, about 90% seen once. J is TRBJ2-5 and V is TRBV10-3; D is uncertain. The J call may be wrong; the DNA end is better matched by TRBJ2-7. The sequence came from a human donor who was the organ donor for an intestinal transplant. Here the sequenced sample was unstimulated CD4+ T cells sorted from spleen or lymph node cells, taken before transplant. The CDR3 coding sequence is TGTGCCATCAGTGCCCGGACGGATAGCTCCTACGAGCAGTACTTC. As protein: CAISARTDSSYEQYF.